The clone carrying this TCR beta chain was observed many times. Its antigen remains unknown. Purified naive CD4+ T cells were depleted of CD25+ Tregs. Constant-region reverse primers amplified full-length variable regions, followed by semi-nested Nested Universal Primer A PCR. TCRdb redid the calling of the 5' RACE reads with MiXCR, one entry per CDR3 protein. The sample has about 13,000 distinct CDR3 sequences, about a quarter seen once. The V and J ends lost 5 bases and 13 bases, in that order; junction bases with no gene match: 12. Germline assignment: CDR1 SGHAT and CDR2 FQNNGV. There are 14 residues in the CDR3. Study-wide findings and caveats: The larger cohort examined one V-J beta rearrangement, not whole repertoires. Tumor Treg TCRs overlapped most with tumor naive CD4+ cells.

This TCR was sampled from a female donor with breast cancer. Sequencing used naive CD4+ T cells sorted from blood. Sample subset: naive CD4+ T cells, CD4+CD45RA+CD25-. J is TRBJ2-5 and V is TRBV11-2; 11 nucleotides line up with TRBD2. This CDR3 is CASSKGWGTSGSYF. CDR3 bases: TGTGCCAGCAGCAAGGGGTGGGGGACTAGCGGATCGTACTTC.